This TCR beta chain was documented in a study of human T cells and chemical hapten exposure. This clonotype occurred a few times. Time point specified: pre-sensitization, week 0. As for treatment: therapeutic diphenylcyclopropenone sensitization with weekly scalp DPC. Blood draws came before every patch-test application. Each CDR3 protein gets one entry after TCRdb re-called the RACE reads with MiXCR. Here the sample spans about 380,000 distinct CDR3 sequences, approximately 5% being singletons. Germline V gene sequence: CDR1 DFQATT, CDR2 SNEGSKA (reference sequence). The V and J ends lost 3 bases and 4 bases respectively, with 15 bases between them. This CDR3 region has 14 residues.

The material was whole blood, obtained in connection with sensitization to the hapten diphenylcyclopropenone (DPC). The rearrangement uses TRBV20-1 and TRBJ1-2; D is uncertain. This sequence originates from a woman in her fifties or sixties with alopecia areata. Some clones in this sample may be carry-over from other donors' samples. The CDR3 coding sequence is TGCAGTGCTAGGGGCAGTCTCACTTTCTATGGCTACACCTTC. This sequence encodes CSARGSLTFYGYTF.